Below are 2 T cell receptor beta chains sequenced from a single sample in a study of identical twins. TCRdb analysed the 5' RACE reads with MiXCR anew, one entry per CDR3 protein. In the table there are hundreds of thousands of distinct CDR3 sequences, about 7% of which are singletons. The sample also formed part of further work on yellow fever vaccine responses in identical twins.

The sequenced sample consisted of memory (CD45RO+) T cells sorted from blood. The receptors were gathered from a woman younger than 35 in good health.

There are a few counts of this clonotype. The CDR3 DNA follows: TGCGCCAGCAGCACGGGACTAGCGGGGGGCCACACAGATACGCAGTATTTT. Its translation: CASSTGLAGGHTDTQYF. The gene calls are TRBV5-1 and TRBJ2-3, with 15 bases matching TRBD2. Germline assignment: CDR1 SGHRS and CDR2 YFSETQ. With 4 bases clipped from V and 2 bases from J, the junction kept 5 bases outside the gene matches. The CDR3 is 17 residues long.

In this sample, this clonotype turned up many times. This chain joins TRBV5-1 and TRBJ2-5; D remains unclear. This CDR3 has 14 residues. Germline V gene lookup returns CDR1 SGHRS and CDR2 YFSETQ. The V gene lost 4 bases and the J gene lost 2 bases, with 12 bases spanning the gap. The CDR3 coding sequence is TGCGCCAGCAGCAAAGATAGTTTACAAGAGACCCAGTACTTC. This encodes CASSKDSLQETQYF.